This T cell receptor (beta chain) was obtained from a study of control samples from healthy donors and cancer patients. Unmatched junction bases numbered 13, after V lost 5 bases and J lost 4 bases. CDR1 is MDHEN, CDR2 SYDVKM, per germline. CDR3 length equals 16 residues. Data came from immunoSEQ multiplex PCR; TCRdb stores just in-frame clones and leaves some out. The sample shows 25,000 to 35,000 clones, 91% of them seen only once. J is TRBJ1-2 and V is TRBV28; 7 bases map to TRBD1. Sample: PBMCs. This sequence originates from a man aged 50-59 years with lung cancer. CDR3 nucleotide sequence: TGTGCCAGCAGTGCGCCCCCGGGACAGCCGATCTATGGCTACACCTTC. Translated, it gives CASSAPPGQPIYGYTF.